Following are 14 T cell receptor beta chains from one sample sequenced in a study of blood T cell repertoires in COVID-19. Libraries were prepared by immunoSEQ multiplex PCR; TCRdb keeps only in-frame clonotypes and omits some of them. This sample has around 250,000 clones, with around 85% found just once. Sequences were obtained from peripheral blood. Source of these receptors: a man in his fifties with active or convalescent COVID-19.

The chain combines TRBV5-4 with TRBJ2-5, with TRBD2 identical over 7 bases. CDR1 is SGHNT and CDR2 is YYREEE in the germline V gene (reference sequence). The CDR3 sequence is 14 residues long. The V gene end was trimmed by 5 bases and the J gene end by 5 bases; junction bases not matched to a gene: 9. CDR3 protein: CASSSAGEWETQYF. The CDR3 DNA is TGTGCCAGCAGTAGCGCGGGAGAGTGGGAGACCCAGTACTTC.

The chain employs TRBV2 and TRBJ1-1; D not certain. V was cut by 8 bases and J by 7 bases, with 23 bases left in between. Germline V gives CDR1 SNHLY, CDR2 FYNNEI. This CDR3 region has 15 residues. The CDR3 sequence is CASVTSKVQRGEAFF. The CDR3 nucleotides are TGTGCCAGCGTTACCTCGAAGGTTCAGCGGGGTGAAGCTTTCTTT.

The chain is built from TRBV7-9 and TRBJ2-1; 8 nucleotides align to TRBD2. The CDR3 contains 14 residues. V shed 5 bases, J shed 7 bases, and the junction held 7 bases outside the gene matches. Germline CDR1 reads SEHNR; CDR2 reads FQNEAQ (reference sequence). CDR3 DNA: TGTGCCAGCAGCGTACCAACGGGGGGGAATGAGCAGTTCTTC. It codes for CASSVPTGGNEQFF.

The chain combines TRBV7-2 with TRBJ2-7; 7 nucleotides match TRBD2. CDR3 size: 14 residues. Germline V gene data show CDR1 as SGHTA and CDR2 as FQGNSA. With V trimmed by 7 bases and J by 4 bases, 10 bases remained unmatched. The CDR3 coding sequence is TGTGCCAGCACTACGGGGGAGGGCCCTTACGAGCAGTACTTC. This encodes CASTTGEGPYEQYF.

This chain uses TRBV19 with TRBJ1-5; tentative D call: TRBD1 (5 bases). The V and J ends lost 9 bases and 3 bases respectively, with 18 bases between them. The CDR3 extends over 15 amino acids. CDR1 is LNHDA and CDR2 is SQIVND in the germline V gene (reference sequence). For the CDR3, the DNA is TGTGCCAGCCGTATAACACCAGGGTTCAATCAGCCCCAGCATTTT. Translated: CASRITPGFNQPQHF.

The chain joins TRBV18 to TRBJ1-6; the match to TRBD1 covers 7 bases. Looked up from germline, CDR1 is KGHSH and CDR2 is LQKENI. CDR3 length equals 14 residues. Trimming at V came to 3 bases and at J to 5 bases, leaving 1 base not matched to a gene. CDR3 protein: CASSPGTDNSPLHF. CDR3 in DNA: TGTGCCAGCTCACCCGGGACAGATAATTCACCCCTCCACTTT.

The rearrangement links TRBV2 to TRBJ2-7, with TRBD2 matching over 13 bases. Germline CDR1 SNHLY, CDR2 FYNNEI. CDR3 length equals 15 residues. The V gene end was trimmed by 6 bases and the J gene end by 6 bases; junction bases not matched to a gene: 8. DNA for the CDR3: TGTGCCAGCAGCGGGACTAGCGGGACATCTGGCGAGCAGTACTTC. Translating it yields CASSGTSGTSGEQYF. The full variable domain, its missing parts supplied by reference TRBV2 and TRBJ2-7, is EPEVTQTPSHQVTQMGQEVILRCVPISNHLYFYWYRQILGQKVEFLVSFYNNEISEKSEIFDDQFSVERPDGSNFTLKIRSTKLEDSAMYFCASSGTSGTSGEQYFGPGTRLTVT.

V is TRBV5-5 and J is TRBJ2-5, with a tentative D call TRBD2 (5 bases). The CDR3 covers 20 residues. The V end was cut by 3 bases, the J end by 5 bases, with 32 bases between. CDR1 SGHKS and CDR2 YYEKEE come from the germline V gene (reference sequence). CDR3 sequence (DNA): TGTGCCAGCAGCTATACCATAGCGTCGACTCTGACGGGCCGTGGGGAGACCCAGTACTTC. Amino acid sequence: CASSYTIASTLTGRGETQYF. The entire variable domain, with the rest obtained from reference TRBV5-5 and TRBJ2-5, is as follows: DAGVTQSPTHLIKTRGQQVTLRCSPISGHKSVSWYQQVLGQGPQFIFQYYEKEERGRGNFPDRFSARQFPNYSSELNVNALLLGDSALYLCASSYTIASTLTGRGETQYFGPGTRLLVL.

As for this clone: This same CDR3 is encoded by further DNA sequences in the sample. The chain recombines TRBV6-5 with TRBJ1-1; a possible D gene is TRBD1 (5 bases). The CDR3 is made up of 13 amino acids. The V end lost 6 bases, the J end lost 1 base, and 9 bases lay between the germline ends. Germline V gene sequence: CDR1 MNHEY, CDR2 SVGAGI. This chain's CDR3 is CASRLDRNTEAFF. CDR3 coding DNA: TGTGCCAGCAGACTTGACAGGAACACTGAAGCTTTCTTT.

The chain joins TRBV24-1 to TRBJ2-3, with D perhaps matching TRBD1 (6 bases). V was trimmed by 5 bases and J by 2 bases, leaving 13 bases between them. Germline lookup yields CDR1 KGHDR and CDR2 SFDVKD. This CDR3 has 15 residues. The CDR3 sequence is CATSATGQSTDTQYF. CDR3 in DNA: TGTGCCACCAGTGCGACAGGACAGTCCACAGATACGCAGTATTTT.

The chain links TRBV6-2 or TRBV6-3 to TRBJ1-2; TRBD1 agrees at 11 bases. The junction had 8 bases not matched to a gene; V was cut back by 0 bases and J by 8 bases. This CDR3 comprises 16 residues. Germline assignment: CDR1 MNHEY and CDR2 SVGEGT. The CDR3 loop is CASSYSRTGGIGGYTF. The DNA of the CDR3 is TGTGCCAGCAGTTACTCGAGGACAGGGGGCATCGGAGGCTACACCTTC.

CDR3 residues: CASTNGQWQPQHF. The CDR3, as DNA: TGTGCCAGCACCAACGGACAGTGGCAGCCCCAGCATTTT. The gene calls are TRBV12-3 or TRBV12-4 and TRBJ1-5; perhaps TRBD1 as D (6 bases). V dropped 7 bases and J dropped 7 bases, with 14 bases sitting between them. CDR3 length: 13 residues.

This chain links TRBV7-6 with TRBJ2-6; D is unresolved. Germline V lookup: CDR1 SGHVS, CDR2 FNYEAQ. The V end was cut by 1 base, the J end by 0 bases, with 7 bases between. The CDR3 spans 16 residues. CDR3 residues: CASSLELFSGANVLTF. The CDR3 DNA follows: TGTGCCAGCAGCTTAGAGCTTTTCTCTGGGGCCAACGTCCTGACTTTC.

The CDR3 loop reads CASSLEDGGEQYF. CDR3 DNA sequence: TGTGCCAGCAGCTTAGAAGACGGGGGCGAGCAGTACTTC. The genes are TRBV7-2 and TRBJ2-7, with TRBD2 as a possible D gene (6 bases). The germline V gene encodes CDR1 SGHTA and CDR2 FQGNSA. V lost 1 base and J 6 bases, leaving 10 bases between the germline ends. The CDR3 runs 13 residues.